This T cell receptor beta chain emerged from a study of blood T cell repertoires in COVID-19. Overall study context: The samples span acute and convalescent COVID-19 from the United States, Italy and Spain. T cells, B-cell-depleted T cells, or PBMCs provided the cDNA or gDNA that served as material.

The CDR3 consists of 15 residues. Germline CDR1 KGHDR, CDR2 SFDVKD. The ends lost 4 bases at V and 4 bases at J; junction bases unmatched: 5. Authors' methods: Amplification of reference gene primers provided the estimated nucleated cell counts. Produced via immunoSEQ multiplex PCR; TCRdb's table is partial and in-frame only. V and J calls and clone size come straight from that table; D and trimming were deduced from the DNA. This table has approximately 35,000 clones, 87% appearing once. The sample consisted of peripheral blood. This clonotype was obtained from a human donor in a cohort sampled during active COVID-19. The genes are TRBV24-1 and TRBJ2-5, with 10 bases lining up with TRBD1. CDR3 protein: CATSDGTGDPETQYF. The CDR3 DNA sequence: TGTGCCACCAGTGACGGGACAGGGGATCCAGAGACCCAGTACTTC.